Below are 29 T cell receptor beta chains sequenced from a single sample in a study of T cell responses to AZD1222 COVID-19 vaccine. Some clones are missing from TCRdb's copy, which holds only in-frame ones; the method was immunoSEQ multiplex PCR. The sample shows around 120,000 clones, about 89% of them seen only once. Here the sequenced sample was peripheral blood, taken 28 days after the second AZD1222 dose. The receptors shown here come from an adult who received the AZD1222 COVID-19 vaccine.

This clone is a singleton in its sample. The CDR3 region is CASSLLDTQYF. The CDR3 DNA follows: TGCGCCAGCAGCCTGTTAGATACGCAGTATTTT. The gene calls are TRBV5-1 and TRBJ2-3; D ambiguous. Deletions cut 4 bases from V and 5 bases from J, with 5 bases between. Looked up from germline, CDR1 is SGHRS and CDR2 is YFSETQ. This CDR3 is built from 11 residues. The entire variable domain, with the rest obtained from reference TRBV5-1 and TRBJ2-3, is as follows: KAGVTQTPRYLIKTRGQQVTLSCSPISGHRSVSWYQQTPGQGLQFLFEYFSETQRNKGNFPGRFSGRQFSNSRSEMNVSTLELGDSALYLCASSLLDTQYFGPGTRLTVL.

About this clone: The DNA is left out, because the CDR3 cannot be placed on it with certainty; the CDR3 is given as TCRdb lists it. J is TRBJ2-3 and V is TRBV11-1; TRBD2 is the table's D call, not checked against the DNA. Germline V gene sequence: CDR1 SGHAT, CDR2 FQDESV (reference sequence). The CDR3 adds up to 12 amino acids, both ends counted. The CDR3 loop is CASSFGAGAEYF.

The chain combines TRBV2 with TRBJ1-6; D is possibly TRBD1 (5 bases). Looked up from germline, CDR1 is SNHLY and CDR2 is FYNNEI. Deletions cut 6 bases from V and 7 bases from J, with 16 bases between. The CDR3 totals 15 residues. CDR3 sequence (DNA): TGTGCCAGCAGAGGGGCAGTCACCCTGAATTCACCCCTCCACTTT. It translates to CASRGAVTLNSPLHF.

This chain joins TRBV29-1 and TRBJ1-1, with D perhaps TRBD1 (6 bases). This CDR3 has 15 residues. V was clipped by 1 base and J by 0 bases, with 12 bases between them. The V gene's germline CDR1 is SQVTM and CDR2 ANQGSEA. The CDR3 sequence is CSVEGTENMNTEAFF. DNA of the CDR3: TGCAGCGTTGAAGGGACAGAAAACATGAACACTGAAGCTTTCTTT.

Regarding this clone: At one boundary the junction diverges from the germline segment, which might be a read error. This chain links TRBV27 with TRBJ2-7; 11 nucleotides agree with TRBD1. Germline-derived CDR1 and CDR2 are MNHEY and SMNVEV (reference sequence). The CDR3 totals 15 residues. This chain's CDR3 is CASSLSGTGGYEQYF. Here the CDR3 DNA reads TGTGCCAGCAGTCTATCAGGGACAGGGGGCTACGAGCAGTACTTC.

CDR3 DNA sequence: TGTGCCTGGAGTTGGACTCTAAGCACAGATACGCAGTATTTT. This encodes CAWSWTLSTDTQYF. The chain carries TRBV30 and TRBJ2-3; weak D call: TRBD2 (5 bases). The CDR3 runs to 14 residues. Germline lookup yields CDR1 GTSNPN and CDR2 SVGIG (reference sequence). V gave up 2 bases and J gave up 0 bases, with 9 bases separating them.

The CDR3 region is CASSSASGTNEQFF. The CDR3 bases are TGTGCCAGCAGCTCGGCTAGCGGCACCAATGAGCAGTTCTTC. The chain employs TRBV11-1 and TRBJ2-1, with 7 nucleotides matching TRBD2. Germline CDR1 is SGHAT and CDR2 is FQDESV (reference sequence). The length of the CDR3 is 14 residues. The J segment lost 6 bases and the V segment lost 4 bases, leaving 6 bases of the junction unmatched.

This rearrangement joins TRBV29-1 to TRBJ2-1, with 9 bases aligning to TRBD2. CDR1 and CDR2 from the germline V gene are SQVTM and ANQGSEA. This CDR3 is built from 14 residues. V lost 7 bases to trimming and J lost 4 bases; unmatched junction nucleotides: 8. CDR3 nucleotides: TGCAGCGGTGGGGTAGCGGGGGTTTACAATGAGCAGTTCTTC. It encodes CSGGVAGVYNEQFF.

The chain joins TRBV6-5 to TRBJ2-7; 8 bases are shared with TRBD1. Germline loops: CDR1 MNHEY, CDR2 SVGAGI. This CDR3 spans 15 amino acids. Losses at the gene ends were 1 base for V and 5 bases for J; bases not matched to a gene: 7. In DNA, the CDR3 is TGTGCCAGCAGTTACTTCGGACAGGGTCCCCACGAGCAGTACTTC. Encoded protein: CASSYFGQGPHEQYF.

This chain connects TRBV4-1 to TRBJ1-3; the D is unclear. V was pared by 4 bases and J by 4 bases, with 20 bases between. The germline gives CDR1 MGHRA, CDR2 YSYEKL. The CDR3 covers 17 residues. CDR3 nucleotides: TGCGCCAGCAGCCGCTCACCGCACGGGGTCTCGGGAAACACCATATATTTT. It specifies CASSRSPHGVSGNTIYF.

The chain recombines TRBV6-5 with TRBJ1-2, with D possibly matching TRBD1 (5 bases). V was shortened by 2 bases and J by 7 bases, with 11 bases between the two germline ends. Germline lookup yields CDR1 MNHEY and CDR2 SVGAGI. This CDR3 has 13 amino acids. For the CDR3, the DNA is TGTGCCAGCAGTTACGGGGGATGGAGTGGCTACACCTTC. Translated, it gives CASSYGGWSGYTF.

The V call is TRBV9, the J call TRBJ2-1; possible D gene TRBD2, 6 bases. With 1 base removed from V and 8 bases from J, the gap between germline ends came to 16 bases. Germline V CDR1 and CDR2: SGDLS, YYNGEE. The CDR3 is 15 amino acids. In nucleotides, the CDR3 is TGTGCCAGCAGCGTATTCAGCGGGTCAATGGATGAGCAGTTCTTC. Translation: CASSVFSGSMDEQFF.

The V and J genes are TRBV9 and TRBJ2-1; 7 nucleotides align to TRBD2. CDR3 size: 15 residues. V trimming: 3 bases; J trimming: 4 bases; junction bases outside the gene matches: 7. Germline V gene sequence: CDR1 SGDLS, CDR2 YYNGEE. Here the CDR3 DNA reads TGTGCCAGCAGCGAGCGGGGAGTGGGGTACAATGAGCAGTTCTTC. This gives the protein CASSERGVGYNEQFF.

This clone was seen a few times. This chain uses TRBV28 with TRBJ2-2, with 9 bases fitting TRBD1. With 6 bases clipped from V and 4 bases from J, the junction kept 6 bases outside the gene matches. Germline V CDR1 and CDR2: MDHEN, SYDVKM. The CDR3 loop spans 15 amino acids. CDR3 region: CASRPQGAGTGELFF. In DNA, the CDR3 is TGTGCCAGCAGGCCACAGGGGGCGGGCACCGGGGAGCTGTTTTTT.

The chain joins TRBV28 to TRBJ2-3; 14 bases agree with TRBD2. The CDR3 is 16 residues long. Germline CDR1 reads MDHEN; CDR2 reads SYDVKM. V trimming: 6 bases; J trimming: 1 base; junction bases outside the gene matches: 3. The CDR3 nucleotides are TGTGCCAGCAGGCCGGGACTAGCGGGAGGCACAGATACGCAGTATTTT. This encodes CASRPGLAGGTDTQYF.

V is TRBV29-1 and J is TRBJ2-1; TRBD1 might be the D (5 bases). The CDR3 has 15 amino acids. CDR1 and CDR2 (germline): SQVTM, ANQGSEA. With 3 bases removed from V and 10 bases from J, the gap between germline ends came to 22 bases. The DNA for the CDR3 is TGCAGCGTTGATAGTTTCAGGGCAGCAATTGGCGAGCAGTTCTTC. Protein: CSVDSFRAAIGEQFF.

As for this clone: The same CDR3 also results from other DNA sequences found in this sample. The rearrangement joins TRBV3-1 (or the pseudogene TRBV3-2) to TRBJ1-6, with a weak D call TRBD1 (5 bases). CDR1 and CDR2 from the germline V gene are LGHDT and YNNKEL (reference sequence). The CDR3 is made up of 12 amino acids. Trimming took off 4 bases at V and 7 bases at J, with 5 bases between the two ends. The CDR3 here is CASSRDNSPLHF. As DNA, the CDR3 is TGTGCCAGCAGCCGGGACAATTCACCCCTCCACTTT.

The rearrangement joins TRBV4-2 to TRBJ2-7; D might be TRBD1 or TRBD2, each matching 6 bases. Germline loops: CDR1 LGHNA, CDR2 YNFKEQ. With 1 base removed from V and 3 bases from J, the gap between germline ends came to 10 bases. CDR3 length: 14 amino acids. The CDR3 coding sequence is TGTGCCAGCAGCCAAGCCAAGGGGGGCTACGAGCAGTACTTC. Translated, it gives CASSQAKGGYEQYF.

This sequence joins TRBV27 and TRBJ1-1, with 10 bases fitting TRBD1. With V trimmed by 7 bases and J by 10 bases, 9 bases remained unmatched. The germline CDR1 and CDR2 sequences are MNHEY and SMNVEV (reference sequence). This CDR3 has 13 residues. CDR3 region: CASTDATGGPAFF. CDR3 coding DNA: TGTGCCAGCACCGACGCGACAGGGGGCCCAGCTTTCTTT.

The CDR3 sequence is CASSFKTGSYEQYF. For the CDR3, the DNA is TGTGCCAGCAGTTTTAAGACAGGTTCTTACGAGCAGTACTTC. This chain connects TRBV27 to TRBJ2-7; D perhaps matches TRBD1 (6 bases). V was pared by 3 bases and J by 4 bases, with 13 bases between. This CDR3 has 14 amino acids. Per the germline V gene, CDR1 is MNHEY and CDR2 is SMNVEV (reference sequence).

This clone was seen only once. The chain carries TRBV5-1 and TRBJ1-6; 10 nucleotides align to TRBD1. There are 16 residues in the CDR3. CDR1 and CDR2 (germline): SGHRS, YFSETQ. With V trimmed by 4 bases and J by 9 bases, 10 bases remained unmatched. The CDR3 spells CASSGPGTGVGSPLHF. DNA for the CDR3: TGCGCCAGCAGCGGCCCCGGGACAGGGGTAGGTTCACCCCTCCACTTT. The full variable domain, completed using reference TRBV5-1 and TRBJ1-6, is KAGVTQTPRYLIKTRGQQVTLSCSPISGHRSVSWYQQTPGQGLQFLFEYFSETQRNKGNFPGRFSGRQFSNSRSEMNVSTLELGDSALYLCASSGPGTGVGSPLHFGNGTRLTVT.

The rearrangement links TRBV5-5 to TRBJ2-7, with 9 positions matching TRBD2. Looked up from germline, CDR1 is SGHKS and CDR2 is YYEKEE (reference sequence). The CDR3 consists of 15 residues. Trimming cost V 5 bases and J 0 bases; bases outside gene matches: 6. The DNA for the CDR3 is TGTGCCAGCAGACTAGCGGGCCCTTACTCCTACGAGCAGTACTTC. It specifies CASRLAGPYSYEQYF.

The CDR3 is CASSRSPLYEQYF. The CDR3 DNA is TGCGCCAGCAGCCGGTCCCCGCTCTACGAGCAGTACTTC. The chain is built from TRBV4-1 and TRBJ2-7; no clear D. V lost 4 bases, J lost 3 bases, and 10 bases lay in between. Germline CDR1 and CDR2: MGHRA and YSYEKL. This CDR3 has 13 amino acids.

This chain links TRBV7-6 with TRBJ1-1, with D perhaps TRBD1 (6 bases). The germline gives CDR1 SGHVS, CDR2 FNYEAQ. The V end was cut by 3 bases, the J end by 4 bases, with 15 bases between. The CDR3 extends over 15 amino acids. The CDR3 here is CASSFIGGIGTEAFF. CDR3 bases: TGTGCCAGCAGCTTCATAGGGGGGATAGGCACTGAAGCTTTCTTT. The entire variable domain, with the rest obtained from reference TRBV7-6 and TRBJ1-1, is as follows: GAGVSQSPRYKVTKRGQDVALRCDPISGHVSLYWYRQALGQGPEFLTYFNYEAQQDKSGLPNDRFSAERPEGSISTLTIQRTEQRDSAMYRCASSFIGGIGTEAFFGQGTRLTVV.

This chain uses TRBV21-1 with TRBJ2-1; TRBD2, the D gene given by the table, was not confirmed from the DNA. TRBV21-1 is deemed a pseudogene. The CDR3 contains 17 residues. CDR3 sequence: CASSKVEGGSRTNEQFF. For the CDR3, the DNA is TGTGCCAGCAGCAAAGTTGAGGGGGGGAGTCGAACCAATGAGCAGTTCTTC.

The chain carries TRBV2 and TRBJ1-3, with D perhaps TRBD1 (5 bases). With 6 bases removed from V and 4 bases from J, the gap between germline ends came to 19 bases. The CDR3 loop spans 16 amino acids. The germline V gene encodes CDR1 SNHLY and CDR2 FYNNEI. The CDR3 is CASSADSGLKGNTIYF. The CDR3 nucleotides are TGTGCCAGCAGCGCAGACTCGGGGCTTAAGGGAAACACCATATATTTT.

The chain employs TRBV6-4 and TRBJ2-1; 7 nucleotides match TRBD1. The CDR3 totals 15 residues. Germline-derived CDR1 and CDR2 are MRHNA and SNTAGT. V was pared by 5 bases and J by 5 bases, with 9 bases of the junction left unmatched. The DNA of the CDR3 is TGTGCCAGCAGTAAAGAGACAGGGCGCAACAATGAGCAGTTCTTC. Translated: CASSKETGRNNEQFF.

The J gene is TRBJ1-2, the V gene TRBV7-8; no clear D. Germline loops: CDR1 SGHVS, CDR2 FQNEAQ. The length of the CDR3 is 15 residues. The germline V and J ends were trimmed by 5 bases and 4 bases, with 17 bases remaining between them. The CDR3: CASSPRKGQLYGYTF. CDR3 bases: TGTGCCAGCAGCCCTAGGAAAGGGCAGCTCTATGGCTACACCTTC.

The V gene is TRBV2, the J gene TRBJ1-6; 7 bases align to TRBD1. The CDR3 length is 13 residues. Germline values: CDR1 SNHLY, CDR2 FYNNEI. V lost 3 bases to trimming and J lost 7 bases; unmatched junction nucleotides: 0. CDR3 nucleotides: TGTGCCAGCAGTGAGACAGGGAATTCACCCCTCCACTTT. Amino acids: CASSETGNSPLHF.